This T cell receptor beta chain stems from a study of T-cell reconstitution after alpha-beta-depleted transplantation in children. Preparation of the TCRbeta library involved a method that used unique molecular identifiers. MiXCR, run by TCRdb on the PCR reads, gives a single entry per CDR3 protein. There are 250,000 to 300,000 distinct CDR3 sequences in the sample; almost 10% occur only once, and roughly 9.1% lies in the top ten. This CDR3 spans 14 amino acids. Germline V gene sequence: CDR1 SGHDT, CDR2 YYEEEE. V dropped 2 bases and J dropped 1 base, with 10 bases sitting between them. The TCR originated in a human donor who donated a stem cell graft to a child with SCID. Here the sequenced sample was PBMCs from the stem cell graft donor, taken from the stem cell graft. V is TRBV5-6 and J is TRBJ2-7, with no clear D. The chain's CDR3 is CASSFAGASYEQYF. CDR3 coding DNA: TGTGCCAGCAGCTTCGCAGGCGCGTCCTACGAGCAGTACTTC.